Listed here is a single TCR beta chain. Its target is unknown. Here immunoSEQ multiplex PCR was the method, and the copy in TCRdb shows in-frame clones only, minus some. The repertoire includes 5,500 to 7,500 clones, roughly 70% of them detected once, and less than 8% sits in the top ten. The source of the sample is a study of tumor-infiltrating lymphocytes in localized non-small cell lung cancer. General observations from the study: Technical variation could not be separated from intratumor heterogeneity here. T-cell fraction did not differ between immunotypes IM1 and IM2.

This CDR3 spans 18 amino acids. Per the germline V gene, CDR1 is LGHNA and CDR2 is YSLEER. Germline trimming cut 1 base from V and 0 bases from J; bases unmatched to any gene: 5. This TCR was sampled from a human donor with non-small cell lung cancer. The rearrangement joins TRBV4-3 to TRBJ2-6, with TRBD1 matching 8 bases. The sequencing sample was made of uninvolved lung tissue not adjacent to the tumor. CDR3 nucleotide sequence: TGCGCCAGCAGCCAAGTGGGACAGGCTATCTCTGGGGCCAACGTCCTGACTTTC. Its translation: CASSQVGQAISGANVLTF.